This T cell receptor (beta chain) appears in the sequencing data of a study of low-dose radiotherapy and immunotherapy resistance in tumors. Study-wide background: Intravenous cyclophosphamide at 200 mg/m2 preceded radiation and immunotherapy by one day, every two weeks. Starting cycle 1 day 1, oral aspirin 300 mg was given daily for four cycles.

Time point: after trial treatment. This sample's treatment: LDRT plus nivolumab, ipilimumab, low-dose cyclophosphamide and aspirin (RACIN trial). Each donor was administered nivolumab, ipilimumab, aspirin, low-dose cyclophosphamide and low-dose radiotherapy. Patients with advanced, tumor-infiltrating lymphocyte-negative solid tumors were eligible. The CDR3 has 15 amino acids. V lost 2 bases, J lost 5 bases, and 10 bases lay in between. From germline, CDR1 is SGHTA and CDR2 FQGTGA. With TRAV- and TRBV-specific primers, first-strand cDNA was made, covering the alpha and beta chains. TCRs underwent 20 PCR cycles of amplification with a constant-region primer and V-primer adapter. TCRdb re-called the reads through MiXCR, storing one row per CDR3 protein. The data contain about 35,000 distinct CDR3 sequences, around 21% of them singletons.

The sequence derives from a female donor with ovarian cancer. The V gene is TRBV7-3, the J gene TRBJ2-6; weak D call: TRBD1 (7 bases). The sequences come from PBMCs, collected after low-dose radiotherapy plus immunotherapy. CDR3 sequence (DNA): TGTGCCAGCAGCTTAGGAGGGGGCTGGGCCAACGTCCTGACTTTC. Residues: CASSLGGGWANVLTF.